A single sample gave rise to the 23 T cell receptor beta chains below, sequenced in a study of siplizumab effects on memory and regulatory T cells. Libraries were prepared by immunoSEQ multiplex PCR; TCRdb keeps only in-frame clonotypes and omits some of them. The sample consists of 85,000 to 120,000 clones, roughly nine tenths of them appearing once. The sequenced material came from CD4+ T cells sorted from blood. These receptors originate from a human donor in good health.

For the CDR3, the DNA is TGTGCCAGCAGCCCCCGACTAGCGGGTTCAGATACGCAGTATTTT. Translated, it gives CASSPRLAGSDTQYF. V is TRBV7-3 and J is TRBJ2-3, with 10 positions matching TRBD2. The CDR3 is 15 residues long. The germline CDR1 and CDR2 sequences are SGHTA and FQGTGA. The V segment lost 5 bases and the J segment 4 bases; nucleotides outside the gene matches: 6.

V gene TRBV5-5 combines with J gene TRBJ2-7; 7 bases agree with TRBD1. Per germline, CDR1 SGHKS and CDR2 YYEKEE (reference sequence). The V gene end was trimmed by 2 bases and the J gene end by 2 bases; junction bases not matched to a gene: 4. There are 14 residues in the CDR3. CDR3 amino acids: CASSFRDRAYEQYF. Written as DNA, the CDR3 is TGTGCCAGCAGCTTCCGGGACAGAGCCTACGAGCAGTACTTC.

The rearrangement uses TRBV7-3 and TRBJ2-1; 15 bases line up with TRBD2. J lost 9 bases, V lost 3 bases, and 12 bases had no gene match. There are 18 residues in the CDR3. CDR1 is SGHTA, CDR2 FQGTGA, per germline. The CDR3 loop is CASSFPPWTSGRAVEQFF. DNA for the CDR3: TGTGCCAGCAGCTTCCCCCCTTGGACTAGCGGGAGGGCCGTTGAGCAGTTCTTC. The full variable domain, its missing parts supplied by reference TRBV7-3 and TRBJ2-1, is GAGVSQTPSNKVTEKGKYVELRCDPISGHTALYWYRQSLGQGPEFLIYFQGTGAADDSGLPNDRFFAVRPEGSVSTLKIQRTERGDSAVYLCASSFPPWTSGRAVEQFFGPGTRLTVL.

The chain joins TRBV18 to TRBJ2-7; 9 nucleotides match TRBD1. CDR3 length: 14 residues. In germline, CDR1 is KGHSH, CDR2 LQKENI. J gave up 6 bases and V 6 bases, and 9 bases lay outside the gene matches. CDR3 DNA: TGTGCCAGCTCGCGACAGGGGGGAGCGGGCGAGCAGTACTTC. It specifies CASSRQGGAGEQYF.

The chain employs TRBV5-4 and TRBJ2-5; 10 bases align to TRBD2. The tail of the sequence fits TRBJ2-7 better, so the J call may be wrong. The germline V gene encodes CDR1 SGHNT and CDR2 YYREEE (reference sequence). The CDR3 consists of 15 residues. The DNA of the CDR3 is TGTGCCAGCAGCTTGCCTAGCGGGAGTTTCTACGAGCAGTACTTC. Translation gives CASSLPSGSFYEQYF.

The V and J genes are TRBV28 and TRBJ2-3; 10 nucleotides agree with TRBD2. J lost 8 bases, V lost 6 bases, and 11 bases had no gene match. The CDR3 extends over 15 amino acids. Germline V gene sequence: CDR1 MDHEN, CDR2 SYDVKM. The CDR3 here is CASSPTSGKSGTQYF. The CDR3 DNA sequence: TGTGCCAGCAGCCCTACTAGCGGGAAGTCAGGTACGCAGTATTTT.

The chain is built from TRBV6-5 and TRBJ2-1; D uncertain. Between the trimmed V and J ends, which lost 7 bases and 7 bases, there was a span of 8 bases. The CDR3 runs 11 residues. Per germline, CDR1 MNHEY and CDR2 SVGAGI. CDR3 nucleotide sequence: TGTGCCAGCACCATCGGAAATGAGCAGTTCTTC. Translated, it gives CASTIGNEQFF.

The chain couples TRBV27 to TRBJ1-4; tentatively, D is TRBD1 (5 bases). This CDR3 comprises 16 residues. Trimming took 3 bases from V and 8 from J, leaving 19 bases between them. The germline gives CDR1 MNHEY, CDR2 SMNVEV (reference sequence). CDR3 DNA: TGTGCCAGCAGTTTCCTAACGGGACGACGGGACGAAAAACTGTTTTTT. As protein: CASSFLTGRRDEKLFF.

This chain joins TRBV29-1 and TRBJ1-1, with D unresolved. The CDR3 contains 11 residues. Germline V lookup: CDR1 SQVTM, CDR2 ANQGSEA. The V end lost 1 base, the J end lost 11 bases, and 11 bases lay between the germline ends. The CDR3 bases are TGCAGCGTTGAAGCCCCCCGGGAGGCTTTCTTT. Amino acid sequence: CSVEAPREAFF. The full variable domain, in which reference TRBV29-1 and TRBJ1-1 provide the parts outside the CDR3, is SAVISQKPSRDICQRGTSLTIQCQVDSQVTMMFWYRQQPGQSLTLIATANQGSEATYESGFVIDKFPISRPNLTFSTLTVSNMSPEDSSIYLCSVEAPREAFFGQGTRLTVV.

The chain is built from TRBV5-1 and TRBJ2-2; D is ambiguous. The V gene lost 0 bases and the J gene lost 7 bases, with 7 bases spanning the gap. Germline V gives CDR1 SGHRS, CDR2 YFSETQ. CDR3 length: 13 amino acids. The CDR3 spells CASSLVASGELFF. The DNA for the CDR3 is TGCGCCAGCAGCTTGGTCGCGAGCGGGGAGCTGTTTTTT.

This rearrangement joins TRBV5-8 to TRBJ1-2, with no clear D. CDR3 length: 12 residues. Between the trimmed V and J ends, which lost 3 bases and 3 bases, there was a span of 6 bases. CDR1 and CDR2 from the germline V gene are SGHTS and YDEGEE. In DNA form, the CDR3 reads TGTGCCAGCAGCTGGCAGGACTATGGCTACACCTTC. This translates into CASSWQDYGYTF.

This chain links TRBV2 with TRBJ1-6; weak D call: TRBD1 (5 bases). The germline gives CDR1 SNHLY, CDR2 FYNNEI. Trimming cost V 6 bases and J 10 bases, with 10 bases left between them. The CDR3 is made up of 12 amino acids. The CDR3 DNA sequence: TGTGCCAGCAGCCGGGACCCCTCACCCCTCCACTTT. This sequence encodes CASSRDPSPLHF.

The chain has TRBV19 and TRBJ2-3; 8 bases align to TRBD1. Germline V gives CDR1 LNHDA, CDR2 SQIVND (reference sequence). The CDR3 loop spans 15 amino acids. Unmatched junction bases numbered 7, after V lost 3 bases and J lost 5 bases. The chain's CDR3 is CASSIPGGRVDTQYF. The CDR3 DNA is TGTGCCAGTAGTATCCCAGGGGGCCGGGTAGATACGCAGTATTTT. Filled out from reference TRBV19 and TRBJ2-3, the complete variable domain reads DGGITQSPKYLFRKEGQNVTLSCEQNLNHDAMYWYRQDPGQGLRLIYYSQIVNDFQKGDIAEGYSVSREKKESFPLTVTSAQKNPTAFYLCASSIPGGRVDTQYFGPGTRLTVL.

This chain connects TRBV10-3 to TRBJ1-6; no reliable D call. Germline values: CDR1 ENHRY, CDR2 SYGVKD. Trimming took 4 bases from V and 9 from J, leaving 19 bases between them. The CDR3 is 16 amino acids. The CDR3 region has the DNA TGTGCCATCAGTGGCCTGGACCCCGGTGTGGTTTCACCCCTCCACTTT. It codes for CAISGLDPGVVSPLHF.

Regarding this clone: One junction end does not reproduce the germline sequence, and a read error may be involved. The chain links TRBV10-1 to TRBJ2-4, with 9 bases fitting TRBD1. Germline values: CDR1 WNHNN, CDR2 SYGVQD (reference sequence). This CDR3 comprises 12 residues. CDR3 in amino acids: CASSSGTGFLNF. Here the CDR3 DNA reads TGCGCCAGCAGTTCCGGGACAGGGTTTTTGAACTTC.

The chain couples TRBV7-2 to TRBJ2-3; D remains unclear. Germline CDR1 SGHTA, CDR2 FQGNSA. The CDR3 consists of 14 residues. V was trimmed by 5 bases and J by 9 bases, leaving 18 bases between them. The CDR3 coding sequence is TGTGCCAGCAGCCTTGAGCCCGCGCTGGGAACGCAGTATTTT. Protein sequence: CASSLEPALGTQYF.

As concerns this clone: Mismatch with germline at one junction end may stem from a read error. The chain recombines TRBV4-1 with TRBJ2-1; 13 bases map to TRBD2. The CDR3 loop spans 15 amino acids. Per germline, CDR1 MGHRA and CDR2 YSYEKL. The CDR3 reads CASNQLAGGANEQFF. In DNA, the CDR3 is TGCGCCAGCAACCAACTAGCGGGAGGGGCTAATGAGCAGTTCTTC.

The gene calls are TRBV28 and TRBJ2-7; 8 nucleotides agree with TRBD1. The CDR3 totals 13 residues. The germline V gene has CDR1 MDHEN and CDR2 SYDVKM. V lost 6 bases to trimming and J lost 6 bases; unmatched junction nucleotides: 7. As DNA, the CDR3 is TGTGCCAGCAGATACGACAGGGGTAGCGAGCAGTACTTC. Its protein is CASRYDRGSEQYF.

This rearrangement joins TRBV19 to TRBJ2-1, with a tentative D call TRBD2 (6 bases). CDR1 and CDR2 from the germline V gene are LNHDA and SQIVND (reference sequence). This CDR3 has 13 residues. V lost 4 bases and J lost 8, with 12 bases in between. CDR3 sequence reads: CASSNGLIYEQFF. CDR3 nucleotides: TGTGCCAGTAGTAACGGACTAATCTATGAGCAGTTCTTC.

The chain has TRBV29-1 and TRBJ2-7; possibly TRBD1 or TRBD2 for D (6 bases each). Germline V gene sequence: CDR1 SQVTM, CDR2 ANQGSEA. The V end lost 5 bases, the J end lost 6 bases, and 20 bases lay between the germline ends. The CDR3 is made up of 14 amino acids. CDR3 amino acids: CSVTVSGAGGEQYF. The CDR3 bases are TGCAGCGTTACCGTCTCGGGGGCTGGGGGCGAGCAGTACTTC.

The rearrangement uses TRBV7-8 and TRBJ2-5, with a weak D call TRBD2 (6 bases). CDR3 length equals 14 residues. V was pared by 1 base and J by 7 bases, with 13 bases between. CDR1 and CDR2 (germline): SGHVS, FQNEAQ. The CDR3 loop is CASSLDGSSGTQYF. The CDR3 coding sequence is TGTGCCAGCAGCTTAGACGGGAGTTCCGGGACCCAGTACTTC.

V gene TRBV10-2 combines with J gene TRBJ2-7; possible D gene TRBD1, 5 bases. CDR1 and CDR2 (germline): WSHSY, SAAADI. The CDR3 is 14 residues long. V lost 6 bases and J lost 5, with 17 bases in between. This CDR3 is CASSVVGLSHEQYF. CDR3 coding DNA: TGCGCCAGCAGCGTGGTGGGGCTGAGCCACGAGCAGTACTTC.

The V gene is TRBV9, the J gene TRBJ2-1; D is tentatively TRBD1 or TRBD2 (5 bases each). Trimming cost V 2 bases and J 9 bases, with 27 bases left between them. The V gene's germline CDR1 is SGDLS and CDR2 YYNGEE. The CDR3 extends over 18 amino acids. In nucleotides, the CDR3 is TGTGCCAGCAGCGTGAACACCAGTGCCGGGACCCCGCAATTTGAGCAGTTCTTC. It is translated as CASSVNTSAGTPQFEQFF. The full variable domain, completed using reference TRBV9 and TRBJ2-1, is DSGVTQTPKHLITATGQRVTLRCSPRSGDLSVYWYQQSLDQGLQFLIQYYNGEERAKGNILERFSAQQFPDLHSELNLSSLELGDSALYFCASSVNTSAGTPQFEQFFGPGTRLTVL.